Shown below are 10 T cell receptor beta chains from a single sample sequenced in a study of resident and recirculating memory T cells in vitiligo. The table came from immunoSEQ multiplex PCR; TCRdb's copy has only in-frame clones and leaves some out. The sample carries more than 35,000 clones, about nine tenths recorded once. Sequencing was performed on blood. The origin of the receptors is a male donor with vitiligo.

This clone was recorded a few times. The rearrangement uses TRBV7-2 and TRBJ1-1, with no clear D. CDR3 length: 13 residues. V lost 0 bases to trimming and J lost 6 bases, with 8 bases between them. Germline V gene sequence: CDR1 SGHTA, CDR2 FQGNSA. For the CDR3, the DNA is TGTGCCAGCAGCTTAGCCACACCATCTGAAGCTTTCTTT. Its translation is CASSLATPSEAFF.

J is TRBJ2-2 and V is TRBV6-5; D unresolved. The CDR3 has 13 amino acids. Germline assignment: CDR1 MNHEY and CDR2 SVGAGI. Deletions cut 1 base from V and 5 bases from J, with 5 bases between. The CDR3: CASSYFSTGELFF. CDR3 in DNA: TGTGCCAGCAGTTACTTCTCGACCGGGGAGCTGTTTTTT.

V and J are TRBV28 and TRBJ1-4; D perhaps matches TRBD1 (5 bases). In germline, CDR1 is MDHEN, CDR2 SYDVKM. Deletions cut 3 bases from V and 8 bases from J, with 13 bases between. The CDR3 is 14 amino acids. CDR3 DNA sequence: TGTGCCAGCAGTTTCTCGAGGGGAGGAGAAAAACTGTTTTTT. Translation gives CASSFSRGGEKLFF.

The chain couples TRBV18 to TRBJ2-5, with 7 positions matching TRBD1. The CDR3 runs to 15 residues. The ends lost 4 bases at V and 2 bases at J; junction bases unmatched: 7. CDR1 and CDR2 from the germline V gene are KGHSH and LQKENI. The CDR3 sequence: CASSRAPGQQETQYF. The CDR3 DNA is TGTGCCAGCTCACGTGCCCCGGGACAGCAAGAGACCCAGTACTTC.

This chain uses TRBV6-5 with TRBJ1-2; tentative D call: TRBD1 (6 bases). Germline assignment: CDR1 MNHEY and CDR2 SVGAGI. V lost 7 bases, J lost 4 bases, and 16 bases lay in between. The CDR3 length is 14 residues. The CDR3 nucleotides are TGTGCCAGCAACAAAAATCGGGACACCTATGGCTACACCTTC. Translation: CASNKNRDTYGYTF.

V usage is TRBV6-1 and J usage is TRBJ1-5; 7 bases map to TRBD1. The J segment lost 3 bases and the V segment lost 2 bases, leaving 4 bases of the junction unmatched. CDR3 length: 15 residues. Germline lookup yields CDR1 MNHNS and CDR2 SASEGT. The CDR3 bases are TGTGCCAGCAGTGAACAGGGACAGTTCAATCAGCCCCAGCATTTT. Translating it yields CASSEQGQFNQPQHF.

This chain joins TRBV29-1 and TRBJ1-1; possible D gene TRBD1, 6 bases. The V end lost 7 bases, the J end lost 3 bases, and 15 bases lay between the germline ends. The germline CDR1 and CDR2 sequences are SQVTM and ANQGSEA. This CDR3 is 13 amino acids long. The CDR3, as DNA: TGCAGCGCCCGCACAGGGTTCGACACTGAAGCTTTCTTT. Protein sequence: CSARTGFDTEAFF.

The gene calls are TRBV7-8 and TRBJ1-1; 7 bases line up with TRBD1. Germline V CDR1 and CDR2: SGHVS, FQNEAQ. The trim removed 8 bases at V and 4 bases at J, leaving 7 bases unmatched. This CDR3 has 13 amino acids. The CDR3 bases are TGTGCCAGCCGAAGACAGGGAAGCACTGAAGCTTTCTTT. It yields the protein CASRRQGSTEAFF.

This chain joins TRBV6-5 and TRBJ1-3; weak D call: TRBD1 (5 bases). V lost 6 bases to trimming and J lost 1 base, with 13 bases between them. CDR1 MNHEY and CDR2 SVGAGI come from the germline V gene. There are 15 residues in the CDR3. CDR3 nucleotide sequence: TGTGCCAGCAGCCGCCTGGGGGGATCTGGAAACACCATATATTTT. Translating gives CASSRLGGSGNTIYF.

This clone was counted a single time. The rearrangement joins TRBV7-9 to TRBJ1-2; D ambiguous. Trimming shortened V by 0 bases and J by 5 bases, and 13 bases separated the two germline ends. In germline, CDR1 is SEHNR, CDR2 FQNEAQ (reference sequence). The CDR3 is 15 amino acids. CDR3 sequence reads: CASSLAAPLIYGYTF. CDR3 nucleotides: TGTGCCAGCAGCTTAGCGGCCCCCTTAATATATGGCTACACCTTC. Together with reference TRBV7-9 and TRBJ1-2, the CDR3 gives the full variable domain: DTGVSQNPRHKITKRGQNVTFRCDPISEHNRLYWYRQTLGQGPEFLTYFQNEAQLEKSRLLSDRFSAERPKGSFSTLEIQRTEQGDSAMYLCASSLAAPLIYGYTFGSGTRLTVV.